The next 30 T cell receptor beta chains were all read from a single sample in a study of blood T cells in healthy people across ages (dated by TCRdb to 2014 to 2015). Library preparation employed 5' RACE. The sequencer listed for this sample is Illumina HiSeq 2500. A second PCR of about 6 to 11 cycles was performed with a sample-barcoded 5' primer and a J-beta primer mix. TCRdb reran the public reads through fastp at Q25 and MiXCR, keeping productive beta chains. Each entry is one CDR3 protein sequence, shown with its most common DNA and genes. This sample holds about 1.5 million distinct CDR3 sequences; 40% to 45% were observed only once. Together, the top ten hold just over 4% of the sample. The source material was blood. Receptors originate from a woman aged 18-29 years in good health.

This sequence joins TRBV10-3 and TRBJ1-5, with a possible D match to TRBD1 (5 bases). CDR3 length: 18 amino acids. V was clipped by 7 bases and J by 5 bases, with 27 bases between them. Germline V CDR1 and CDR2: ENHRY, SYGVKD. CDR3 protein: CAITPTSGQGWSDQPQHF. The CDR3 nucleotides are TGTGCCATCACCCCTACTTCTGGGCAGGGTTGGTCAGATCAGCCCCAGCATTTT.

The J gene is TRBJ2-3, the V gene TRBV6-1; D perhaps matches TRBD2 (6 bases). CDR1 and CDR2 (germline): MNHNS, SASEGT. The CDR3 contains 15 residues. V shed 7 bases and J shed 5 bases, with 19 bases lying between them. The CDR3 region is CASNHGAGKRDTQYF. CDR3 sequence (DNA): TGTGCCAGCAACCACGGGGCGGGAAAGAGAGATACGCAGTATTTT.

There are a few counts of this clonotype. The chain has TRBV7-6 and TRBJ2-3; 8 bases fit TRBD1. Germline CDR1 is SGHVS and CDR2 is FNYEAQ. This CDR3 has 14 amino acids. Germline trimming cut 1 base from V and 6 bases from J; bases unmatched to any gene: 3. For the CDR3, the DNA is TGTGCCAGCAGCTTAGTGGACAGGGCCGATACGCAGTATTTT. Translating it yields CASSLVDRADTQYF.

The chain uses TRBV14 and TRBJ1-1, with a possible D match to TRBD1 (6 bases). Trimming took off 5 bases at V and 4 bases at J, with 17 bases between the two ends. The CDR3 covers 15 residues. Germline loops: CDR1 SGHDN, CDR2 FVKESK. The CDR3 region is CASSFQQGGRTEAFF. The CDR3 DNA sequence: TGTGCCAGCAGCTTCCAACAGGGAGGTCGCACTGAAGCTTTCTTT.

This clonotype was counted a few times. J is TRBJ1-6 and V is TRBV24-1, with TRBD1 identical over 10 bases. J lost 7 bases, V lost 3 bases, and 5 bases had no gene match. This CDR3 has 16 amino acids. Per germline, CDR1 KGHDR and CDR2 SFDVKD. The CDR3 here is CATSDTRQGANSPLHF. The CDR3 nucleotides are TGTGCCACCAGTGATACAAGACAGGGGGCGAATTCACCCCTCCACTTT.

CDR3 DNA: TGCAGTGCTAGAGCTATCAGTGTATCCGACTATGGCTACACCTTC. Translating it yields CSARAISVSDYGYTF. The chain joins TRBV20-1 to TRBJ1-2, with unresolved D. Trimming took off 1 base at V and 3 bases at J, with 15 bases between the two ends. Germline-derived CDR1 and CDR2 are DFQATT and SNEGSKA (reference sequence). The CDR3 is 15 amino acids.

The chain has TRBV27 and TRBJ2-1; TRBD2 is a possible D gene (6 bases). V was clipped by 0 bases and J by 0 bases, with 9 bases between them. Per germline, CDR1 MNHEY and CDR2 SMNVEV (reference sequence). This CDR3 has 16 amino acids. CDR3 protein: CASSLSTSPSYNEQFF. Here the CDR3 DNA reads TGTGCCAGCAGTTTATCAACTAGCCCCTCCTACAATGAGCAGTTCTTC.

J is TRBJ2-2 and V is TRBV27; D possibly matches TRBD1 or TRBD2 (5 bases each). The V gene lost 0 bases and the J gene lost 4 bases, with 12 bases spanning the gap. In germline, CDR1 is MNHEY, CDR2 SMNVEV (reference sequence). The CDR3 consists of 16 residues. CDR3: CASSLSWGLSTGELFF. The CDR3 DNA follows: TGTGCCAGCAGTTTATCGTGGGGGTTGAGCACCGGGGAGCTGTTTTTT.

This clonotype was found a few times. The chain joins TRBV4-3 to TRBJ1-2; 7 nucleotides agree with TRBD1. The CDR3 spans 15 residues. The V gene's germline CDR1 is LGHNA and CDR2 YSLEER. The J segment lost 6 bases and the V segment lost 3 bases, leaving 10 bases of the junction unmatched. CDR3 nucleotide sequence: TGCGCCAGCAGCCACGTCAGGGGGGATAAGGATGGCTACACCTTC. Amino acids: CASSHVRGDKDGYTF.

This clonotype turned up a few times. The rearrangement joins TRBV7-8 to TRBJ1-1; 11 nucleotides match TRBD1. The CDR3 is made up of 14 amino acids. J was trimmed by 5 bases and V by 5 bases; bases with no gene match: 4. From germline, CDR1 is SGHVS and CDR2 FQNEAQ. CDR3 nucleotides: TGTGCCAGCAGCCCGGACAGGGGGCTTACTGAAGCTTTCTTT. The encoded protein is CASSPDRGLTEAFF.

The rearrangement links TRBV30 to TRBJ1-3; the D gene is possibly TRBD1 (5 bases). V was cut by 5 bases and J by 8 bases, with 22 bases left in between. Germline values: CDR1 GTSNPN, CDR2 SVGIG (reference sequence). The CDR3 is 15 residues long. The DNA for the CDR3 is TGTGCCTGGGACCTTACAGGAAATGGTCGAGACACCATATATTTT. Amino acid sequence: CAWDLTGNGRDTIYF.

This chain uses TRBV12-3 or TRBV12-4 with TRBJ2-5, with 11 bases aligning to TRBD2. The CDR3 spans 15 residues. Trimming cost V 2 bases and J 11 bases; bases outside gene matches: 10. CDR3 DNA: TGTGCCAGCAGTTTACTAGCGGGAGGCAACAATGAGCAGTACTTC. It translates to CASSLLAGGNNEQYF.

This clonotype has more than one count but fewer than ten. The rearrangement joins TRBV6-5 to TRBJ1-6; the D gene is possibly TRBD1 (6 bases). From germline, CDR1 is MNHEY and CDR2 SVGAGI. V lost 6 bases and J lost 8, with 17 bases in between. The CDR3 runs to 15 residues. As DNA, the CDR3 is TGTGCCAGCAGGGCCTCCACAGGGCGCCATTCACCCCTCCACTTT. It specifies CASRASTGRHSPLHF.

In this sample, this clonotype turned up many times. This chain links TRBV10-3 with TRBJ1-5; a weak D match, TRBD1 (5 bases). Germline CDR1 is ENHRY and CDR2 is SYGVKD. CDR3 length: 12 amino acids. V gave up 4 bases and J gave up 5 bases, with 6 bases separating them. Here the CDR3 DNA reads TGTGCCATCAGTGGGGGGGATCAGCCCCAGCATTTT. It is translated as CAISGGDQPQHF.

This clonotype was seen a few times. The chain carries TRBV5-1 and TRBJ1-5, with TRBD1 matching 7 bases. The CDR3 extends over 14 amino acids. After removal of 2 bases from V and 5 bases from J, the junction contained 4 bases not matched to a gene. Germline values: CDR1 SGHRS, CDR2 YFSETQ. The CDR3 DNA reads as TGCGCCAGCAGCTTATACACAGGGGATCAGCCCCAGCATTTT. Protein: CASSLYTGDQPQHF.

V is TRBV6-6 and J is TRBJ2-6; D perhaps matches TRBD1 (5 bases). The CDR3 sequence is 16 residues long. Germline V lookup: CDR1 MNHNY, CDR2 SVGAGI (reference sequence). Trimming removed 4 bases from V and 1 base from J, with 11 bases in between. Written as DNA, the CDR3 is TGTGCCAGCAGTTGGGGCGGATCATCTGGGGCCAACGTCCTGACTTTC. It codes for CASSWGGSSGANVLTF.

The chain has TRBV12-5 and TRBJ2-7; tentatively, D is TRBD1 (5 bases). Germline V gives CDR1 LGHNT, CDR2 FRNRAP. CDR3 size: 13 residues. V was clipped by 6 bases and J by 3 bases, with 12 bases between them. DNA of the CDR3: TGTGCTAGTGGCTGGGATAGGGGCTACGAGCAGTACTTC. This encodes CASGWDRGYEQYF.

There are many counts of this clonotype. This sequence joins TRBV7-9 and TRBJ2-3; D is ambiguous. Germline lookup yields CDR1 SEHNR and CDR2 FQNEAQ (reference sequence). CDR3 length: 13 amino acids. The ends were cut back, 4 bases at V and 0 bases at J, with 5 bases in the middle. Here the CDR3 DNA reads TGTGCCAGCAGCTGGGATAGCACAGATACGCAGTATTTT. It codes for CASSWDSTDTQYF.

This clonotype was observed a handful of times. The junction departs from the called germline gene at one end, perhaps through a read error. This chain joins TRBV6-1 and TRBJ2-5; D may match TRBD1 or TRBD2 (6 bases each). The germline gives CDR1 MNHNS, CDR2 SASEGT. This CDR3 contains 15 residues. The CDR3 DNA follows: TGTGCCAGCAGTGAAGAGGAGGGGGACCAGGAGACCCAGTACTTC. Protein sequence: CASSEEEGDQETQYF.

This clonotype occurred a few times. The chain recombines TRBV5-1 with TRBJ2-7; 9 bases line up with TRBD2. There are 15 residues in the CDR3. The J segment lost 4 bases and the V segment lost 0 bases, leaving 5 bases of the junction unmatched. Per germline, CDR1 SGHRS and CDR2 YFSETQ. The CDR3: CASSLVGTSRYEQYF. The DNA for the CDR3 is TGCGCCAGCAGCTTGGTTGGGACTAGCAGGTACGAGCAGTACTTC.

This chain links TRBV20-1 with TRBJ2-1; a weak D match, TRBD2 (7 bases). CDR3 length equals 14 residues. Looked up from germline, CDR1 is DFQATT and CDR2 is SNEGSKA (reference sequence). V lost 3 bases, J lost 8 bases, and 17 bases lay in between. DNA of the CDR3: TGCAGTGCTAGGCGAGGGAGGGGGGTCGATGAGCAGTTCTTC. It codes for CSARRGRGVDEQFF.

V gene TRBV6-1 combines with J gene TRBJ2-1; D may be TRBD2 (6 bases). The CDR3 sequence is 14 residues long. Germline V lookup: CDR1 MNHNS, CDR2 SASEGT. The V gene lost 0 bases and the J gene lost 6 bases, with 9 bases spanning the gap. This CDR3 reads CASSEAGGVNEQFF. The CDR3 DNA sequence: TGTGCCAGCAGTGAAGCGGGGGGTGTCAATGAGCAGTTCTTC.

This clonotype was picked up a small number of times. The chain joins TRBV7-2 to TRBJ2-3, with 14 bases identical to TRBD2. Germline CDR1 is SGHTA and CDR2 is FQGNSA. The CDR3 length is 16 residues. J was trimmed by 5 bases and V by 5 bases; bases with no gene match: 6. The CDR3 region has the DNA TGTGCCAGCAGCCACCGGACTAGCGGGAGGCAAGATACGCAGTATTTT. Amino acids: CASSHRTSGRQDTQYF.

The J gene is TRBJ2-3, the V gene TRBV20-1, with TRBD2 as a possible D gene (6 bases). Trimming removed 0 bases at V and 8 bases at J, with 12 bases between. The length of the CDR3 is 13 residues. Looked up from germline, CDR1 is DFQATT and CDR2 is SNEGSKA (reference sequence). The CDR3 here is CSARDPQGGTQYF. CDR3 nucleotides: TGCAGTGCTAGAGATCCCCAGGGAGGTACGCAGTATTTT.

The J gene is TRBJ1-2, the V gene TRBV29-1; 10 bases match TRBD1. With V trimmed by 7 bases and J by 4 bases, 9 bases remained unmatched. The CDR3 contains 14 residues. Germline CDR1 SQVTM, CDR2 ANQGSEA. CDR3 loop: CSALGQGDGYGYTF. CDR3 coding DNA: TGCAGCGCCCTCGGACAGGGGGATGGCTATGGCTACACCTTC.

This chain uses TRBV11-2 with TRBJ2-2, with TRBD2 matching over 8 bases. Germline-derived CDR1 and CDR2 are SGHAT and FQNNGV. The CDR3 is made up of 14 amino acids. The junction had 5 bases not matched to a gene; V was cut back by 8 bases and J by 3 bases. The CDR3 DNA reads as TGTGCCAGCTTTAGCGGGACGCACACCGGGGAGCTGTTTTTT. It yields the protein CASFSGTHTGELFF. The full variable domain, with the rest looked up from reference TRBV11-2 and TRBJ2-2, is EAGVAQSPRYKIIEKRQSVAFWCNPISGHATLYWYQQILGQGPKLLIQFQNNGVVDDSQLPKDRFSAERLKGVDSTLKIQPAKLEDSAVYLCASFSGTHTGELFFGEGSRLTVL.

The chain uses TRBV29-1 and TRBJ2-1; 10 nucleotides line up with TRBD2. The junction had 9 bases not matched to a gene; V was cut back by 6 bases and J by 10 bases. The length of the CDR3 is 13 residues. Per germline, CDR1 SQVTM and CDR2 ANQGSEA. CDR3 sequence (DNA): TGCAGCGTCTCAGCGGGAGGGCTTGACGAGCAGTTCTTC. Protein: CSVSAGGLDEQFF.

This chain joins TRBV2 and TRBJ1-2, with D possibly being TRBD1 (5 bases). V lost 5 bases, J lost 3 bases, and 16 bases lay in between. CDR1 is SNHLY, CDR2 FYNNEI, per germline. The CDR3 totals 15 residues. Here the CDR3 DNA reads TGTGCCAGCAGTTTCTGGGTCAGGGCGGACTATGGCTACACCTTC. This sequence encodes CASSFWVRADYGYTF.

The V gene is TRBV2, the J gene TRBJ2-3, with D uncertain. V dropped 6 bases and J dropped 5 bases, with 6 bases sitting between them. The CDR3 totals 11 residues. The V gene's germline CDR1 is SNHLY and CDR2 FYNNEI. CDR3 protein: CASRLQDTQYF. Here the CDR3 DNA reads TGTGCCAGCAGATTACAAGATACGCAGTATTTT.

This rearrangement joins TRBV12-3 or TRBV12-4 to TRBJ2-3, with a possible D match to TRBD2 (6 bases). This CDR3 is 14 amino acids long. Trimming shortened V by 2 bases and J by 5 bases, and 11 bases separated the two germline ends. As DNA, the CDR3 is TGTGCCAGCAGTTTACACCGGGACTTAGATACGCAGTATTTT. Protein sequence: CASSLHRDLDTQYF.